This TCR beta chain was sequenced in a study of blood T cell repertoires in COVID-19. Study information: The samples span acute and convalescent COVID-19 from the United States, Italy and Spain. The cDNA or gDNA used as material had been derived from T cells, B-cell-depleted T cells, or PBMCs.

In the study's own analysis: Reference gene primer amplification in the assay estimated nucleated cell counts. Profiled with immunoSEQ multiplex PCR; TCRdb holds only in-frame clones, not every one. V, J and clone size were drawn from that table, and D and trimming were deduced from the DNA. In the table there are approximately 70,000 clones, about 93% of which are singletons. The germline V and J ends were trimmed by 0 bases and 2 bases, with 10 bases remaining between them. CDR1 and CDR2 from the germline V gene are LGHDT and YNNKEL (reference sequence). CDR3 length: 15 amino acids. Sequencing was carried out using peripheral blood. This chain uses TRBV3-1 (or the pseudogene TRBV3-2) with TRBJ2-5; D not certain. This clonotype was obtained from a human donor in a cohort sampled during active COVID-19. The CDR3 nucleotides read TGTGCCAGCAGCCAAGATCTTCGGCGGCAAGAGACCCAGTACTTC. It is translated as CASSQDLRRQETQYF.